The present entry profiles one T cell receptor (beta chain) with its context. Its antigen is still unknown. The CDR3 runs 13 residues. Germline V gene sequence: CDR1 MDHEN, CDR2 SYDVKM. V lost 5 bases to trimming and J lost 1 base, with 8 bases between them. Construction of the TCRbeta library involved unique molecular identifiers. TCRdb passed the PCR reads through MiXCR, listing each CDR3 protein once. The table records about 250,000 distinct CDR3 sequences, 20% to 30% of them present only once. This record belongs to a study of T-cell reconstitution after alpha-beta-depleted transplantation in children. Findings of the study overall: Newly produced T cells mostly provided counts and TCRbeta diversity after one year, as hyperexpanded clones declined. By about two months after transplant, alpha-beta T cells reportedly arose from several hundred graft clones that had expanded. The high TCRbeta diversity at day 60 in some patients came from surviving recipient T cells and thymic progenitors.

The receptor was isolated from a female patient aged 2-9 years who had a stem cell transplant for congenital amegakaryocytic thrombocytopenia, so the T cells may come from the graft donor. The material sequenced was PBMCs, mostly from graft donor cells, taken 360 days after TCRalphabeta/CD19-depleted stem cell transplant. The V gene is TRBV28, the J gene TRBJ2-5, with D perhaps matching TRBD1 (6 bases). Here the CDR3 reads CASSRQVQETQYF. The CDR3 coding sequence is TGTGCCAGCAGTAGACAGGTCCAAGAGACCCAGTACTTC.